This entry lists 13 T cell receptor beta chains sequenced from one sample in a study of CD8+ T cells in alopecia areata (dated 2018 in TCRdb). The intended sense of this specimen's time point label: baseline before oral tofacitinib. The library was generated by the immunoSEQ multiplex PCR assay. RNA was extracted from all samples and reverse transcribed into cDNA, which served as template for TCR sequencing. TCRdb's version of the immuneACCESS table is confined to in-frame rearrangements and falls short of the full clone set. An unresolved V gene accounts for under half of the shortfall where checked; the remainder is of unknown origin. The sample includes around 140,000 clones, with more than 40% observed a single time. Of the sample, around a sixth falls within the top ten clones. The material was CD8+ T cells sorted from blood, obtained at week 0. The receptors here all came from a human donor with alopecia areata.

CDR3 region: CASSLVGASVEQFF. The CDR3 DNA reads as TGTGCCAGCAGCTTGGTTGGTGCGTCTGTTGAGCAGTTCTTC. V gene TRBV5-6 combines with J gene TRBJ2-1; D is uncertain. In germline, CDR1 is SGHDT, CDR2 YYEEEE. CDR3 size: 14 residues. Deletions cut 0 bases from V and 9 bases from J, with 13 bases between.

The V gene is TRBV30, the J gene TRBJ2-3, with 14 bases lining up with TRBD2. CDR3 length: 20 amino acids. V dropped 0 bases and J dropped 0; count of bases not matched to a gene: 11. Germline V gene lookup returns CDR1 GTSNPN and CDR2 SVGIG (reference sequence). The CDR3 region is CAWSVPWTSGGPDSTDTQYF. Written as DNA, the CDR3 is TGTGCCTGGAGTGTACCGTGGACTAGCGGGGGGCCCGATAGCACAGATACGCAGTATTTT.

The genes are TRBV12-5 and TRBJ2-7, with 9 positions matching TRBD1. The CDR3 totals 15 residues. Unmatched junction bases numbered 4, after V lost 1 base and J lost 3 bases. Germline CDR1 is LGHNT and CDR2 is FRNRAP. As DNA, the CDR3 is TGTGCTAGTGGTTTGGCTACAGGGGGCGTCTACGAGCAGTACTTC. Its translation: CASGLATGGVYEQYF.

Here the CDR3 DNA reads TGTGCTATTACGGACAGGGGCCCCTATGGCTACACCTTC. Protein: CAITDRGPYGYTF. This chain links TRBV10-3 with TRBJ1-2; TRBD1 agrees at 9 bases. Germline CDR1 and CDR2: ENHRY and SYGVKD. The CDR3 loop spans 13 amino acids.

This clone occurred a few times. The V and J genes are TRBV9 and TRBJ1-2, with a weak D call TRBD1 (5 bases). Germline loops: CDR1 SGDLS, CDR2 YYNGEE. CDR3 length: 15 residues. V was trimmed by 0 bases and J by 0 bases, leaving 9 bases between them. CDR3 protein: CASSVEAGANYGYTF. In DNA, the CDR3 is TGTGCCAGCAGCGTAGAAGCGGGGGCTAACTATGGCTACACCTTC.

There are a few counts of this clone. V usage is TRBV5-6 and J usage is TRBJ2-7, with 7 bases aligning to TRBD1. The CDR3 has 14 residues. Germline CDR1 is SGHDT and CDR2 is YYEEEE. Trimming cost V 4 bases and J 5 bases; bases outside gene matches: 9. The CDR3 nucleotides read TGTGCCAGCAGCCTTAACAGGGGAAGGGACGAGCAGTACTTC. It encodes CASSLNRGRDEQYF. Based on the CDR3 plus reference TRBV5-6 and TRBJ2-7, the full variable domain is DAGVTQSPTHLIKTRGQQVTLRCSPKSGHDTVSWYQQALGQGPQFIFQYYEEEERQRGNFPDRFSGHQFPNYSSELNVNALLLGDSALYLCASSLNRGRDEQYFGPGTRLTVT.

V usage is TRBV4-1 and J usage is TRBJ2-3; the D is unclear. Germline V gene data show CDR1 as MGHRA and CDR2 as YSYEKL. V was pared by 1 base and J by 0 bases, with 5 bases between. The CDR3 contains 14 residues. DNA for the CDR3: TGCGCCAGCAGCCAAGTCGCTAGCACAGATACGCAGTATTTT. As protein: CASSQVASTDTQYF.

This rearrangement joins TRBV28 to TRBJ1-5; D call uncertain. CDR3 length: 15 amino acids. The germline V gene encodes CDR1 MDHEN and CDR2 SYDVKM. Deletions cut 4 bases from V and 2 bases from J, with 12 bases between. CDR3 bases: TGTGCCAGCAGTTCCCGGGTAGGTGGCAATCAGCCCCAGCATTTT. Its protein product is CASSSRVGGNQPQHF. Using reference TRBV28 and TRBJ1-5 for the parts outside the CDR3, the full variable domain is DVKVTQSSRYLVKRTGEKVFLECVQDMDHENMFWYRQDPGLGLRLIYFSYDVKMKEKGDIPEGYSVSREKKERFSLILESASTNQTSMYLCASSSRVGGNQPQHFGDGTRLSIL.

The DNA of the CDR3 is TGTGCCAGCGCCGGGACAATCCTCTATGGCTACACCTTC. This sequence encodes CASAGTILYGYTF. The V and J genes are TRBV19 and TRBJ1-2; D might be TRBD1 (6 bases). CDR1 and CDR2 (germline): LNHDA, SQIVND (reference sequence). Deletions cut 9 bases from V and 4 bases from J, with 15 bases between. The CDR3 spans 13 residues.

This sequence joins TRBV30 and TRBJ1-6, with a tentative D call TRBD1 (6 bases). Trimming shortened V by 7 bases and J by 9 bases, and 19 bases separated the two germline ends. Germline CDR1 is GTSNPN and CDR2 is SVGIG (reference sequence). This CDR3 comprises 14 residues. As DNA, the CDR3 is TGTGCCTCCGCTGAGGACAGTTCAAGTTCACCCCTCCACTTT. Encoded protein: CASAEDSSSSPLHF.

This clone was detected only a few times. J is TRBJ2-7 and V is TRBV29-1; TRBD1 is a possible D gene (6 bases). This CDR3 has 15 amino acids. The V and J ends lost 2 bases and 0 bases respectively, with 14 bases between them. Looked up from germline, CDR1 is SQVTM and CDR2 is ANQGSEA. Here the CDR3 DNA reads TGCAGCGTTGAATTCGACAGGTCCCTCTCCTACGAGCAGTACTTC. It is translated as CSVEFDRSLSYEQYF.

This clone has more than one count but fewer than ten. The chain couples TRBV5-6 to TRBJ2-7, with D hard to call. The CDR3 consists of 14 residues. V was clipped by 0 bases and J by 8 bases, with 15 bases between them. Germline V gene data show CDR1 as SGHDT and CDR2 as YYEEEE. CDR3 bases: TGTGCCAGCAGCTTGGGACACCTACCTGAGCAGCAGTACTTC. Protein sequence: CASSLGHLPEQQYF. Supplemented by reference TRBV5-6 and TRBJ2-7, the full variable domain reads DAGVTQSPTHLIKTRGQQVTLRCSPKSGHDTVSWYQQALGQGPQFIFQYYEEEERQRGNFPDRFSGHQFPNYSSELNVNALLLGDSALYLCASSLGHLPEQQYFGPGTRLTVT.

This clone was counted only a few times. The CDR3 spells CATMIHPSGYEQYF. CDR3 nucleotide sequence: TGTGCCACCATGATCCATCCATCGGGGTACGAGCAGTACTTC. The chain has TRBV27 and TRBJ2-7, with a tentative D call TRBD2 (5 bases). Looked up from germline, CDR1 is MNHEY and CDR2 is SMNVEV (reference sequence). This CDR3 contains 14 residues. V lost 10 bases, J lost 4 bases, and 20 bases lay in between.